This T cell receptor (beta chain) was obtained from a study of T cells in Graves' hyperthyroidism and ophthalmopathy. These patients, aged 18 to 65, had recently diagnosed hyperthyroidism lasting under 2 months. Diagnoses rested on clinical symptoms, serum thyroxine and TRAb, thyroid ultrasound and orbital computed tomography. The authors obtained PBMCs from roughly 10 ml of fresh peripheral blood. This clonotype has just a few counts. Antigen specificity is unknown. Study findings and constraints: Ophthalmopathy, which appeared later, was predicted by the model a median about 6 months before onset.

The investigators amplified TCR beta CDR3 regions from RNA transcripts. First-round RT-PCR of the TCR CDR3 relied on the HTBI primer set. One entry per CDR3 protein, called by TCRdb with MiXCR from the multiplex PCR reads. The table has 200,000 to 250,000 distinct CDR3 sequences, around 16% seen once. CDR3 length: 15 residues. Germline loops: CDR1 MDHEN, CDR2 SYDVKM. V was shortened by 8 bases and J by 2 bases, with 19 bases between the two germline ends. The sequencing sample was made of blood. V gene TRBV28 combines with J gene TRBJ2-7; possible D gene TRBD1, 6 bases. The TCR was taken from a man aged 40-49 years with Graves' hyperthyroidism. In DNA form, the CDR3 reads TGTGCCAGCGGCCCGTCCGACAGGTCTCCCTACGAGCAGTACTTC. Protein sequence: CASGPSDRSPYEQYF.